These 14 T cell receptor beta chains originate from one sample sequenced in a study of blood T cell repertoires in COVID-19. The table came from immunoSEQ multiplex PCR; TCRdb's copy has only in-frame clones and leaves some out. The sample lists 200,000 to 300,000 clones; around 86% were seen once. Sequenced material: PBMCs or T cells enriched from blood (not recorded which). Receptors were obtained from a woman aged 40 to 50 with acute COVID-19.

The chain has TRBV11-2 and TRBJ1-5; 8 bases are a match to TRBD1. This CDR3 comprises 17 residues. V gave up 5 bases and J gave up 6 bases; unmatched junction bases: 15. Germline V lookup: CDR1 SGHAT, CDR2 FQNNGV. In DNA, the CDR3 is TGTGCCAGCAGCCCAATACCCGGACAGGGAATAAGTCAGCCCCAGCATTTT. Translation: CASSPIPGQGISQPQHF.

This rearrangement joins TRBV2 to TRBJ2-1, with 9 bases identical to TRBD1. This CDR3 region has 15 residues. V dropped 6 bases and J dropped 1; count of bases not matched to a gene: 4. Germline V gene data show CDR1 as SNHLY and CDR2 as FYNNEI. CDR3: CASRSGTGSYNEQFF. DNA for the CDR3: TGTGCCAGCAGAAGCGGGACAGGGTCCTACAATGAGCAGTTCTTC.

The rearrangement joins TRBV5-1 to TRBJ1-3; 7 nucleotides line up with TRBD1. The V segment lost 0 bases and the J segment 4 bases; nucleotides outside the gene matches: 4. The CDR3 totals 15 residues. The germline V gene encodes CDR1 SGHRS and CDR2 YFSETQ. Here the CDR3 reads CASSLAGGAGNTIYF. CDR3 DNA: TGCGCCAGCAGCTTGGCAGGGGGTGCGGGAAACACCATATATTTT.

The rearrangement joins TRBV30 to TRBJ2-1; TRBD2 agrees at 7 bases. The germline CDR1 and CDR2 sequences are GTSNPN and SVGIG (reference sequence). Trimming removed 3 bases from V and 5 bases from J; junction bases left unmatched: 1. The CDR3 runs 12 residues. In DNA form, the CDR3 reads TGTGCCTGGAGAGGACTAGACAATGAGCAGTTCTTC. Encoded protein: CAWRGLDNEQFF.

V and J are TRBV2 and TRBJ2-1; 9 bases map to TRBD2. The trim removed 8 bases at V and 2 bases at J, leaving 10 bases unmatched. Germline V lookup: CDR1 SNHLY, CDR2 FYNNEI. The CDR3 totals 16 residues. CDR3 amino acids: CASFEAASGTYNEQFF. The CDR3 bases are TGTGCCAGCTTCGAGGCGGCTAGCGGGACCTACAATGAGCAGTTCTTC.

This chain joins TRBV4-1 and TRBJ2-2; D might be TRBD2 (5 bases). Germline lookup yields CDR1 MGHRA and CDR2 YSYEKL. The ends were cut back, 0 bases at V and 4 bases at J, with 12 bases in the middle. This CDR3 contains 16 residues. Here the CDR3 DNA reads TGCGCCAGCAGCCAAGAGTTCAGCGGTATCACCGGGGAGCTGTTTTTT. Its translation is CASSQEFSGITGELFF.

In DNA form, the CDR3 reads TGTGCCTGGAGTGCCCAGGGACTCACCGAGGATGAGCAGTTCTTC. Translating gives CAWSAQGLTEDEQFF. The gene calls are TRBV30 and TRBJ2-1; possible D gene TRBD2, 6 bases. The V gene lost 1 base and the J gene lost 8 bases, with 18 bases spanning the gap. This CDR3 has 15 residues. Germline V gene sequence: CDR1 GTSNPN, CDR2 SVGIG (reference sequence).

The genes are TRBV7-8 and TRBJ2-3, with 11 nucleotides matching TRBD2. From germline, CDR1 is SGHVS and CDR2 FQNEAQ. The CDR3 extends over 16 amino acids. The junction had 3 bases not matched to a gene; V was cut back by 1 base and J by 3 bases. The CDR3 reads CASSLVSGRETDTQYF. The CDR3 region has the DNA TGTGCCAGCAGCTTAGTTAGCGGGAGGGAAACAGATACGCAGTATTTT.

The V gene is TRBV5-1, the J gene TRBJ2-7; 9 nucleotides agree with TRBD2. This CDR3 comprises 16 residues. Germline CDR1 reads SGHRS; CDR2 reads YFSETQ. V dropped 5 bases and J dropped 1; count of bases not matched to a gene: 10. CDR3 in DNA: TGCGCCAGCAGGCCTCAAAGCGGGAGGAGTTCCTACGAGCAGTACTTC. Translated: CASRPQSGRSSYEQYF.

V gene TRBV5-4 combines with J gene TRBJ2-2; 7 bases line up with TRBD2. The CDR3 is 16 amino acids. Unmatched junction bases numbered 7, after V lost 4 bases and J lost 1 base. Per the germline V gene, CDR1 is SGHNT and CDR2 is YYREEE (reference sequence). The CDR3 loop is CASSPHGGGNTGELFF. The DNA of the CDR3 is TGTGCCAGCAGCCCCCACGGCGGGGGGAACACCGGGGAGCTGTTTTTT.

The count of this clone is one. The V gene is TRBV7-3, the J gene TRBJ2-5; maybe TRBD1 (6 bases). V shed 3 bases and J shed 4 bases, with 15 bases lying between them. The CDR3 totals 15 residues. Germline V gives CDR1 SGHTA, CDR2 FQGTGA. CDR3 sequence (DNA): TGTGCCAGCAGCTTGAGAGGGGGATGGGGAGAGACCCAGTACTTC. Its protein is CASSLRGGWGETQYF.

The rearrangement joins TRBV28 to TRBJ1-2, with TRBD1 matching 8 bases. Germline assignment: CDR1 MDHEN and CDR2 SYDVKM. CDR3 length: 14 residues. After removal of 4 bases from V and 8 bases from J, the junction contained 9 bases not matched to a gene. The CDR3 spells CASSSETGAGGYTF. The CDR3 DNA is TGTGCCAGCAGTTCCGAGACAGGGGCTGGGGGCTACACCTTC.

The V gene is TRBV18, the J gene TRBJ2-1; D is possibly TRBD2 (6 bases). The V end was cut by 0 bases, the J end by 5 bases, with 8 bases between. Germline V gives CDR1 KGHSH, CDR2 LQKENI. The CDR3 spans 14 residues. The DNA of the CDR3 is TGTGCCAGCTCACCACCGGGGGGAAACAATGAGCAGTTCTTC. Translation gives CASSPPGGNNEQFF.

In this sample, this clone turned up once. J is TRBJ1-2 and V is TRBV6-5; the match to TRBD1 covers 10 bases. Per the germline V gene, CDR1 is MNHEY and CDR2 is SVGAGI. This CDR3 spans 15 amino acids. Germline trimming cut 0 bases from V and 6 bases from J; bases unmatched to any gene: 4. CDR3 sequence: CASSYSTGGGDGYTF. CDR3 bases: TGTGCCAGCAGTTACTCGACAGGGGGCGGGGATGGCTACACCTTC.